Listed below are T cell receptor beta chains from one sample, sequenced in a study of blood T cell repertoires in COVID-19. Profiled with immunoSEQ multiplex PCR; TCRdb holds only in-frame clones, not every one. The table has approximately 220,000 clones, about 86% seen once. Sequences were obtained from peripheral blood. These receptors all stem from a woman younger than 45 who had recovered from COVID-19. CDR3s include the opening cysteine and the closing phenylalanine or tryptophan. D genes are given only for firm matches. Size is stated for part of the rows, as once, few or many counts, or as a class when the clone is expanded.

J | V | D | size | CDR3 | DNA
TRBJ1-2 | TRBV7-9 | NA | NA | CASSLMAGYGYTF | TGTGCCAGCAGCTTAATGGCGGGGTACGGCTACACCTTC
TRBJ2-1 | TRBV27 | TRBD2 | NA | CASSSGTSGYNEQFF | TGTGCCAGCAGTTCCGGGACTAGCGGCTACAATGAGCAGTTCTTC
TRBJ2-3 | TRBV28 | NA | NA | CASSEGADTQYF | TGTGCCAGCAGTGAGGGGGCAGATACGCAGTATTTT
TRBJ1-2 | TRBV28 | NA | NA | CASTQAGFSGYTF | TGTGCCAGCACCCAGGCGGGCTTCTCTGGCTACACCTTC
TRBJ2-4 | TRBV6-1 | TRBD2 | NA | CASSEFSGASGIENIQYF | TGTGCCAGCAGTGAATTCTCCGGGGCTAGCGGGATAGAAAACATTCAGTACTTC
TRBJ1-6 | TRBV9 | NA | NA | CASSVDTGPNSPLHF | TGTGCCAGCAGCGTAGACACAGGGCCTAATTCACCCCTCCACTTT
TRBJ2-3 | TRBV30 | NA | NA | CASDVRGRGDTQYF | TGTGCCTCGGACGTCCGGGGGAGGGGGGATACGCAGTATTTT
TRBJ2-3 | TRBV4-1 | TRBD2 | NA | CASSQDHGGSTDTQYF | TGCGCCAGCAGCCAAGATCACGGGGGGAGCACAGATACGCAGTATTTT
TRBJ2-1 | TRBV6-5 | TRBD2 | NA | CASMMSGRASEQFF | TGTGCCAGCATGATGAGCGGGAGGGCATCTGAGCAGTTCTTC
TRBJ1-1 | TRBV6-1 | NA | NA | CASSETWRPPIEEAFF | TGTGCCAGCAGTGAGACTTGGCGCCCCCCGATAGAAGAAGCTTTCTTT
TRBJ2-7 | TRBV7-2 | TRBD2 | NA | CASSLAYGGSGSYEQYF | TGTGCCAGCAGCTTAGCGTATGGTGGTAGCGGGAGCTACGAGCAGTACTTC
TRBJ2-7 | TRBV21-1 | NA | NA | CASRRRELYEQYF | TGTGCCAGCCGGCGACGGGAACTCTACGAGCAGTACTTC
TRBJ2-3 | TRBV10-1 | NA | NA | CASSDGVTQYF | TGCGCCAGCAGTGACGGGGTTACCCAGTATTTT
TRBJ2-7 | TRBV5-1 | NA | NA | CASSLGLAEQYF | TGCGCCAGCAGCTTGGGTCTAGCCGAGCAGTACTTC
TRBJ1-4 | TRBV28 | NA | NA | CASSPPPQGFNEKLFF | TGTGCCAGCAGTCCACCTCCACAGGGATTTAATGAAAAACTGTTTTTT
TRBJ2-7 | TRBV6-5 | NA | NA | CASAPLGRSFTEQYF | TGTGCCAGCGCCCCCTTGGGCAGGTCATTTACCGAGCAGTACTTC
TRBJ1-5 | TRBV4-1 | NA | few | CASSQSGADQPQHF | TGCGCCAGCAGCCAATCAGGGGCTGATCAGCCCCAGCATTTT
TRBJ1-3 | TRBV28 | NA | NA | CASRSRRGLLAGNTIYF | TGTGCCAGCAGGTCTAGGCGCGGGCTTCTCGCTGGAAACACCATATATTTT
TRBJ1-2 | TRBV29-1 | TRBD1 | NA | CSAESRDSYGYTF | TGCAGCGCGGAAAGTAGGGACAGCTATGGCTACACCTTC
TRBJ2-1 | TRBV10-2 | TRBD2 | NA | CASSGLAGGPQVNEQFF | TGCGCCAGCAGCGGACTAGCGGGAGGGCCTCAGGTCAATGAGCAGTTCTTC
TRBJ2-5 | TRBV6-5 | TRBD1 | NA | CASSYPGQGKETQYF | TGTGCCAGCAGTTACCCGGGACAGGGGAAAGAGACCCAGTACTTC
TRBJ2-2 | TRBV24-1 | TRBD1 | NA | CATSDLRTGGNGELFF | TGTGCCACCAGTGATTTGAGGACAGGGGGCAACGGGGAGCTGTTTTTT
TRBJ1-2 | TRBV23-1 | NA | NA | CASRSTDYGYTF | TGCGCCAGCAGATCGACAGACTATGGCTACACCTTC
TRBJ2-7 | TRBV5-4 | TRBD1 | NA | CASSRDRGGAYEQYF | TGTGCCAGCAGCCGGGACAGGGGAGGAGCCTACGAGCAGTACTTC
TRBJ1-6 | TRBV28 | NA | medium-sized | CASGQGLENSPLHF | TGTGCCAGCGGCCAGGGACTGGAAAATTCACCCCTCCACTTT
TRBJ2-7 | TRBV4-1 | NA | few | CASSQDRGGEDEQYF | TGCGCCAGCAGCCAAGATCGAGGAGGGGAAGATGAGCAGTACTTC
TRBJ1-2 | TRBV4-1 | NA | few | CASSQDLGSYGYTF | TGCGCCAGCAGCCAAGATTTGGGCAGCTATGGCTACACCTTC
TRBJ2-3 | TRBV5-6 | NA | NA | CASSPLGAITDTQYF | TGTGCCAGCAGCCCTTTGGGGGCAATCACAGATACGCAGTATTTT
TRBJ2-2 | TRBV7-3 | NA | NA | CASSLGGGDTGELFF | TGTGCCAGCAGCTTAGGAGGGGGCGACACCGGGGAGCTGTTTTTT
TRBJ2-1 | TRBV7-3 | TRBD2 | NA | CASSSGSSGSSYNEQFF | TGTGCCAGCAGCTCGGGCTCTAGCGGGAGCTCCTACAATGAGCAGTTCTTC
TRBJ2-2 | TRBV13 | TRBD2 | NA | CASSIPLAGGTGELFF | TGTGCCAGCTCAATCCCACTAGCGGGAGGCACCGGGGAGCTGTTTTTT
TRBJ1-2 | TRBV6-1 | NA | NA | CASSEASYGYTF | TGTGCCAGCAGTGAAGCGAGCTATGGCTACACCTTC
TRBJ2-5 | TRBV30 | NA | NA | CAWSGPRETQYF | TGTGCCTGGAGTGGGCCTAGGGAGACCCAGTACTTC
TRBJ2-5 | TRBV10-3 | NA | NA | CAIKKTQTGNEETQYF | TGTGCCATCAAGAAAACTCAGACAGGCAACGAAGAGACCCAGTACTTC
TRBJ2-7 | TRBV3-1/TRBV3-2 | TRBD2 | NA | CASSPEGGRDNEQYF | TGTGCCAGCAGTCCAGAAGGCGGGAGAGACAACGAGCAGTACTTC
TRBJ1-3 | TRBV4-1 | NA | NA | CASSQDQHTGWENTIYF | TGCGCCAGCAGCCAAGATCAACATACAGGGTGGGAAAACACCATATATTTT
TRBJ1-4 | TRBV6-6 | TRBD1 | NA | CASSYPWGQGNEKLFF | TGTGCCAGCAGTTACCCCTGGGGACAGGGGAATGAAAAACTGTTTTTT
TRBJ1-1 | TRBV27 | NA | NA | CASSSRNTEAFF | TGTGCCAGCAGTTCCAGGAACACTGAAGCTTTCTTT
TRBJ2-5 | TRBV6-5 | NA | NA | CASSYFVNSETQYF | TGTGCCAGCAGTTACTTCGTTAACAGTGAGACCCAGTACTTC
TRBJ2-2 | TRBV5-5 | NA | once | CASSLQGPPTGELFF | TGTGCCAGCAGCTTGCAGGGCCCCCCAACCGGGGAGCTGTTTTTT
TRBJ2-7 | TRBV28 | NA | NA | CASTPRVLSSLYEQYF | TGTGCCAGCACCCCCCGGGTCCTCTCCTCCCTATACGAGCAGTACTTC
TRBJ1-1 | TRBV7-9 | NA | NA | CASSLATGNTEAFF | TGTGCCAGCAGCTTAGCGACAGGAAACACTGAAGCTTTCTTT
TRBJ2-3 | TRBV10-3 | NA | NA | CAISESLTSSDDTQYF | TGTGCCATCAGTGAATCGTTGACTTCTAGTGACGATACGCAGTATTTT
TRBJ2-1 | TRBV28 | TRBD2 | NA | CASSGLAGDEQFF | TGTGCCAGTAGTGGACTAGCGGGAGATGAGCAGTTCTTC
TRBJ2-1 | TRBV24-1 | NA | once | CATSDMPGWQFF | TGTGCCACCAGTGATATGCCGGGTTGGCAGTTCTTC
TRBJ2-3 | TRBV10-3 | TRBD2 | NA | CAIRTSGTSTDTQYF | TGTGCCATCAGAACTAGCGGGACATCCACAGATACGCAGTATTTT
TRBJ2-7 | TRBV9 | NA | NA | CASSPGGPGSSYEQYF | TGTGCCAGCAGCCCAGGAGGCCCAGGTAGCTCCTACGAGCAGTACTTC
TRBJ2-1 | TRBV11-2 | TRBD2 | NA | CASSLVMAGGPYNEQFF | TGTGCCAGCAGCTTAGTAATGGCGGGAGGGCCGTACAATGAGCAGTTCTTC
TRBJ1-1 | TRBV9 | NA | NA | CASSPYHTGGSEAFF | TGTGCCAGCAGCCCCTACCACACTGGAGGCTCTGAAGCTTTCTTT
TRBJ2-3 | TRBV5-1 | NA | NA | CASLMGGRTDTQYF | TGCGCCAGTCTGATGGGAGGTCGCACAGATACGCAGTATTTT